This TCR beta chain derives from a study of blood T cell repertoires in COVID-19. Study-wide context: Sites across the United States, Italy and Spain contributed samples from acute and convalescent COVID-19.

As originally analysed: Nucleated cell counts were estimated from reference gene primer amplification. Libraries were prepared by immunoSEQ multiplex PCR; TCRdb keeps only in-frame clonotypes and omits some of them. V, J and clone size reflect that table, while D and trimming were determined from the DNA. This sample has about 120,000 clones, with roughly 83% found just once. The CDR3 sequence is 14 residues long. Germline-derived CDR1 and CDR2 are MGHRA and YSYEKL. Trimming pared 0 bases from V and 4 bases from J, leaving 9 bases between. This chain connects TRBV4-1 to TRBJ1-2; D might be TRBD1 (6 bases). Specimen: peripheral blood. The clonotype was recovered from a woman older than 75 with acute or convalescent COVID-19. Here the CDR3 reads CASSQEQGSYGYTF. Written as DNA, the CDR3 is TGCGCCAGCAGCCAAGAGCAGGGGAGCTATGGCTACACCTTC.